This paragraph covers one T cell receptor (beta chain) sequence. These data come from a study of blood T cell repertoires in COVID-19. This CDR3 is built from 16 residues. CDR1 and CDR2 from the germline V gene are KGHSH and LQKENI. The trim removed 2 bases at V and 8 bases at J, leaving 12 bases unmatched. Some clones are missing from TCRdb's copy, which holds only in-frame ones; the method was immunoSEQ multiplex PCR. The sample includes hundreds of thousands of clones, 85% to 90% of them seen just once. The chain carries TRBV18 and TRBJ1-1, with TRBD1 matching 9 bases. The clonotype was recovered from a woman under 40 with COVID-19, enrolled during active disease. The specimen was peripheral blood. The CDR3 region is CASSPNRSGQGPEAFF. Written as DNA, the CDR3 is TGTGCCAGCTCACCAAATAGGTCAGGACAGGGGCCCGAAGCTTTCTTT.